Included here is one T cell receptor beta chain sequence, with context. Profiling relied on immunoSEQ multiplex PCR, and the TCRdb table lists in-frame clones only, not all of them. The repertoire holds fewer than 130,000 clones, with roughly nine tenths as singletons. The data belong to a study of blood T cell repertoires in COVID-19. Looked up from germline, CDR1 is SGHRS and CDR2 is YFSETQ. The CDR3 runs to 15 residues. V was pared by 2 bases and J by 4 bases, with 8 bases of the junction left unmatched. This chain joins TRBV5-1 and TRBJ2-5; 7 positions match TRBD2. Sequencing was done on a sample of peripheral blood. The origin of this receptor is a human donor in a cohort sampled during active COVID-19. In DNA, the CDR3 is TGCGCCAGCAGCTTCAATGGGGGGGTCGGAGAGACCCAGTACTTC. This translates into CASSFNGGVGETQYF. Full variable domain (remainder filled in from reference TRBV5-1 and TRBJ2-5): KAGVTQTPRYLIKTRGQQVTLSCSPISGHRSVSWYQQTPGQGLQFLFEYFSETQRNKGNFPGRFSGRQFSNSRSEMNVSTLELGDSALYLCASSFNGGVGETQYFGPGTRLLVL.